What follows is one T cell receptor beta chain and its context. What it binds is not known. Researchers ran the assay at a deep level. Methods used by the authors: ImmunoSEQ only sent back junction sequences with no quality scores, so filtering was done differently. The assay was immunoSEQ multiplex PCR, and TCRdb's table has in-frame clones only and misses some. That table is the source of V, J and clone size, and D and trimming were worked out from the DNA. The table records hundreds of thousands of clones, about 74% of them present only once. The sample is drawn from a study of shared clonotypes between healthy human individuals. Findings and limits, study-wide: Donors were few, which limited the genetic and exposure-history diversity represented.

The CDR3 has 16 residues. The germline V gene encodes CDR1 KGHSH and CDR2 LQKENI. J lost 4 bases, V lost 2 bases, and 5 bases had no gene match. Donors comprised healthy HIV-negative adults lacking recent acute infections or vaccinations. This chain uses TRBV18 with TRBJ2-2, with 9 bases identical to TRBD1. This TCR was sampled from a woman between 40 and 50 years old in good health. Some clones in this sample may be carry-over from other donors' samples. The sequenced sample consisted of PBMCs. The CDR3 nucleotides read TGTGCCAGCTCACCAGGGACAGGGAGTGGCACCGGGGAGCTGTTTTTT. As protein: CASSPGTGSGTGELFF.